These 22 T cell receptor beta chains were sequenced from one sample in a study of cytomegalovirus exposure and HLA in healthy donors. PCR amplification relied on 60 Vbeta primers (plus 13 Jbeta primers). TCRdb keeps only in-frame clones here, not all; method: immunoSEQ multiplex PCR. The sample yields fewer than 200,000 clones, 68% seen once. The sample was PBMCs. These receptors came from a man aged 45 to 65 in good health and CMV-seronegative.

The chain joins TRBV5-4 to TRBJ1-3; the match to TRBD1 covers 9 bases. Germline CDR1 SGHNT, CDR2 YYREEE (reference sequence). The CDR3 loop spans 16 amino acids. Trimming at V came to 4 bases and at J to 6 bases, leaving 11 bases not matched to a gene. In DNA form, the CDR3 reads TGTGCCAGCAGCACCTCCGGGACAGGGTCGGAAAACACCATATATTTT. Translation gives CASSTSGTGSENTIYF.

The rearrangement joins TRBV29-1 to TRBJ2-7, with D maybe TRBD2 (5 bases). The CDR3 contains 13 residues. V gave up 2 bases and J gave up 3 bases, with 11 bases separating them. Germline CDR1 reads SQVTM; CDR2 reads ANQGSEA. The CDR3 DNA reads as TGCAGCGTTGAAACGGGAAATCGCTACGAGCAGTACTTC. Translation: CSVETGNRYEQYF.

CDR3 in amino acids: CASRHLAGGGYEQYF. CDR3 nucleotide sequence: TGTGCCAGTAGACATTTGGCCGGAGGAGGTTACGAGCAGTACTTC. The chain is built from TRBV19 and TRBJ2-7, with D possibly being TRBD2 (5 bases). The CDR3 sequence is 15 residues long. V lost 6 bases to trimming and J lost 4 bases, with 19 bases between them. Per germline, CDR1 LNHDA and CDR2 SQIVND (reference sequence).

This chain connects TRBV5-1 to TRBJ1-1; D is ambiguous. Trimming removed 0 bases from V and 0 bases from J, with 12 bases in between. The CDR3 runs 16 residues. The germline CDR1 and CDR2 sequences are SGHRS and YFSETQ. The CDR3 sequence is CASSLGGTAMNTEAFF. In DNA form, the CDR3 reads TGCGCCAGCAGCTTGGGTGGTACAGCTATGAACACTGAAGCTTTCTTT.

Concerning this clone: At one end, the junction sequence differs from germline, possibly due to a read error. The chain combines TRBV25-1 with TRBJ2-1, with 8 bases lining up with TRBD2. The germline CDR1 and CDR2 sequences are MGHDK and SYGVNS. The CDR3 runs to 15 residues. CDR3: CVSSARPGRAHEQFF. Written as DNA, the CDR3 is TGTGTCAGCAGTGCCAGACCCGGGAGGGCCCATGAGCAGTTCTTC.

This chain uses TRBV9 with TRBJ2-7; TRBD2 aligns across 10 bases. The CDR3 covers 15 residues. V lost 0 bases to trimming and J lost 3 bases; unmatched junction nucleotides: 3. CDR1 is SGDLS, CDR2 YYNGEE, per germline. The CDR3 DNA sequence: TGTGCCAGCAGCGTAGCTCCTAGCGGGGGCTACGAGCAGTACTTC. Amino acids: CASSVAPSGGYEQYF.

The rearrangement links TRBV10-3 to TRBJ1-5; D unclear. Germline V CDR1 and CDR2: ENHRY, SYGVKD. This CDR3 has 13 amino acids. V lost 10 bases, J lost 1 base, and 11 bases lay in between. The CDR3 DNA is TGTGCCACTGTGGAGGAAAGCAATCAGCCCCAGCATTTT. It translates to CATVEESNQPQHF.

The chain combines TRBV11-2 with TRBJ2-7; D is unclear. CDR1 is SGHAT and CDR2 is FQNNGV in the germline V gene. This CDR3 has 14 residues. The V end was cut by 1 base, the J end by 3 bases, with 10 bases between. CDR3 nucleotides: TGTGCCAGCAGCTTAGGTTCTGGGCTCTACGAGCAGTACTTC. This translates into CASSLGSGLYEQYF. Complete variable domain (other parts from reference TRBV11-2 and TRBJ2-7): EAGVAQSPRYKIIEKRQSVAFWCNPISGHATLYWYQQILGQGPKLLIQFQNNGVVDDSQLPKDRFSAERLKGVDSTLKIQPAKLEDSAVYLCASSLGSGLYEQYFGPGTRLTVT.

The count of this clone is one. The chain joins TRBV27 to TRBJ1-1, with 8 bases that match TRBD1. The CDR3 loop spans 15 amino acids. After removal of 3 bases from V and 4 bases from J, the junction contained 7 bases not matched to a gene. Germline V gene lookup returns CDR1 MNHEY and CDR2 SMNVEV (reference sequence). CDR3 DNA: TGTGCCAGCAGTTTTACAGGGGGAATTAGCACTGAAGCTTTCTTT. This encodes CASSFTGGISTEAFF.

V gene TRBV18 combines with J gene TRBJ1-1, with D unclear. Trimming took 9 bases from V and 3 from J, leaving 14 bases between them. Germline CDR1 reads KGHSH; CDR2 reads LQKENI. The CDR3 totals 13 residues. This chain's CDR3 is CASNEGGYTEAFF. CDR3 sequence (DNA): TGTGCCAGTAATGAGGGAGGGTACACTGAAGCTTTCTTT.

This sequence joins TRBV20-1 and TRBJ1-1; 8 bases line up with TRBD1. The CDR3 loop spans 11 amino acids. V shed 3 bases and J 8 bases; nucleotides not matched to a gene: 2. The germline V gene encodes CDR1 DFQATT and CDR2 SNEGSKA (reference sequence). CDR3 bases: TGCAGTGCTAGCAGGGGGCAGGAAGCTTTCTTT. Translation gives CSASRGQEAFF.

Regarding this clone: One end of the junction fails to match germline, which may point to a read error. The chain is built from TRBV7-9 and TRBJ1-1; 12 positions match TRBD1. Germline V lookup: CDR1 SEHNR, CDR2 FQNEAQ (reference sequence). CDR3 size: 17 residues. CDR3 coding DNA: TGTGCCAGCGGCTTAGGGGACAGGGGGCGCGGGAACACTGAAGCTTTCTTT. It is translated as CASGLGDRGRGNTEAFF. Full variable domain (outside the CDR3, taken from reference TRBV7-9 and TRBJ1-1): DTGVSQNPRHKITKRGQNVTFRCDPISEHNRLYWYRQTLGQGPEFLTYFQNEAQLEKSRLLSDRFSAERPKGSFSTLEIQRTEQGDSAMYLCASGLGDRGRGNTEAFFGQGTRLTVV.

The rearrangement joins TRBV6-5 to TRBJ1-6, with a possible D match to TRBD1 (6 bases). The V end was cut by 0 bases, the J end by 9 bases, with 12 bases between. The germline gives CDR1 MNHEY, CDR2 SVGAGI. CDR3 size: 15 residues. CDR3: CASSYSNRVGSPLHF. CDR3 sequence (DNA): TGTGCCAGCAGTTACTCGAACAGGGTGGGTTCACCCCTCCACTTT.

The rearrangement links TRBV7-2 to TRBJ2-7, with 7 bases that match TRBD1. The V segment lost 1 base and the J segment 5 bases; nucleotides outside the gene matches: 5. Germline V gives CDR1 SGHTA, CDR2 FQGNSA. This CDR3 is 14 amino acids long. As DNA, the CDR3 is TGTGCCAGCAGCTTAGGAGGGACAGACCACGAGCAGTACTTC. This encodes CASSLGGTDHEQYF.

This chain connects TRBV7-9 to TRBJ1-1; perhaps TRBD1 as D (5 bases). Germline assignment: CDR1 SEHNR and CDR2 FQNEAQ (reference sequence). Between the trimmed V and J ends, which lost 3 bases and 0 bases, there was a span of 11 bases. The CDR3 consists of 15 residues. The CDR3 bases are TGTGCCAGCAGCTTCCTCCGGGGGATGAACACTGAAGCTTTCTTT. The encoded protein is CASSFLRGMNTEAFF.

The rearrangement links TRBV2 to TRBJ2-7; D is possibly TRBD2 (7 bases). Looked up from germline, CDR1 is SNHLY and CDR2 is FYNNEI. V was cut by 5 bases and J by 2 bases, with 19 bases left in between. CDR3 length: 16 amino acids. This CDR3 reads CASSFASGGLTYEQYF. For the CDR3, the DNA is TGTGCCAGCAGTTTTGCCTCGGGGGGCCTAACCTACGAGCAGTACTTC.

This clone was seen a handful of times. In nucleotides, the CDR3 is TGTGCCAGCAGTTTAGCGGCCCTGACAGGGGGCTGGAACGAGCAGTACTTC. As protein: CASSLAALTGGWNEQYF. The chain links TRBV28 to TRBJ2-7, with 10 positions matching TRBD1. This CDR3 spans 17 amino acids. With V trimmed by 2 bases and J by 5 bases, 12 bases remained unmatched. Germline V CDR1 and CDR2: MDHEN, SYDVKM. Supplemented by reference TRBV28 and TRBJ2-7, the full variable domain reads DVKVTQSSRYLVKRTGEKVFLECVQDMDHENMFWYRQDPGLGLRLIYFSYDVKMKEKGDIPEGYSVSREKKERFSLILESASTNQTSMYLCASSLAALTGGWNEQYFGPGTRLTVT.

The genes are TRBV7-7 and TRBJ2-2, with 8 bases aligning to TRBD1. Trimming cost V 4 bases and J 2 bases; bases outside gene matches: 6. The CDR3 contains 16 residues. The germline CDR1 and CDR2 sequences are SSHAT and FNYEAQ (reference sequence). The CDR3 coding sequence is TGTGCCAGCAGCTCAAGGGACAGGACTAACACCGGGGAGCTGTTTTTT. Translated: CASSSRDRTNTGELFF.

This clone has more than one count but fewer than ten. V gene TRBV7-2 combines with J gene TRBJ1-4; TRBD1 might be the D (5 bases). CDR1 and CDR2 from the germline V gene are SGHTA and FQGNSA. V was cut by 5 bases and J by 7 bases, with 17 bases left in between. The CDR3 runs 15 residues. Here the CDR3 DNA reads TGTGCCAGCAGCCCCAGGAGGGGCGAAGGTGAAAAACTGTTTTTT. It encodes CASSPRRGEGEKLFF.

This chain uses TRBV7-9 with TRBJ1-4; TRBD1 aligns across 7 bases. Per the germline V gene, CDR1 is SEHNR and CDR2 is FQNEAQ (reference sequence). This CDR3 region has 13 residues. The junction had 5 bases not matched to a gene; V was cut back by 5 bases and J by 8 bases. CDR3 nucleotides: TGTGCCAGCAGCCGGGCAGGGGGGGAAAAACTGTTTTTT. Encoded protein: CASSRAGGEKLFF. The whole variable domain, remainder taken from reference TRBV7-9 and TRBJ1-4, is DTGVSQNPRHKITKRGQNVTFRCDPISEHNRLYWYRQTLGQGPEFLTYFQNEAQLEKSRLLSDRFSAERPKGSFSTLEIQRTEQGDSAMYLCASSRAGGEKLFFGSGTQLSVL.

This clone has only a few counts. This same CDR3 is encoded by further DNA sequences in the sample. V and J are TRBV6-6 and TRBJ2-6, with D unclear. Germline V gives CDR1 MNHNY, CDR2 SVGAGI (reference sequence). V lost 6 bases and J 0 bases, leaving 9 bases between the germline ends. This CDR3 is built from 15 residues. The chain's CDR3 is CASSLPSSGANVLTF. DNA for the CDR3: TGTGCCAGCAGCCTTCCCTCCTCTGGGGCCAACGTCCTGACTTTC.

V is TRBV5-8 and J is TRBJ1-4; 9 bases map to TRBD1. The germline gives CDR1 SGHTS, CDR2 YDEGEE. V lost 5 bases to trimming and J lost 7 bases; unmatched junction nucleotides: 6. The length of the CDR3 is 14 residues. This CDR3 reads CASRLQGAGEKLFF. DNA of the CDR3: TGTGCCAGCAGGTTACAGGGGGCAGGTGAAAAACTGTTTTTT. Full variable domain (remainder filled in from reference TRBV5-8 and TRBJ1-4): EAGVTQSPTHLIKTRGQQATLRCSPISGHTSVYWYQQALGLGLQFLLWYDEGEERNRGNFPPRFSGRQFPNYSSELNVNALELEDSALYLCASRLQGAGEKLFFGSGTQLSVL.